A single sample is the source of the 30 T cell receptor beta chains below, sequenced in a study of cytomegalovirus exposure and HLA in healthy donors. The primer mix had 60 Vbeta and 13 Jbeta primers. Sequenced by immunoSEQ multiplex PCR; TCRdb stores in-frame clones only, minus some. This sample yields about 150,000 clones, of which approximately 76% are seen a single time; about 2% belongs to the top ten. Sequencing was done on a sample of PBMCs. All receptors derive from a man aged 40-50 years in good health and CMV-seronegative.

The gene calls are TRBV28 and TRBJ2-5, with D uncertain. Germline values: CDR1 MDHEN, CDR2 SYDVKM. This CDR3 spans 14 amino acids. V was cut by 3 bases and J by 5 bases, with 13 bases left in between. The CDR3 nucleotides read TGTGCCAGCAGTTTGGGCCCAAGCTGGGAGACCCAGTACTTC. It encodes CASSLGPSWETQYF.

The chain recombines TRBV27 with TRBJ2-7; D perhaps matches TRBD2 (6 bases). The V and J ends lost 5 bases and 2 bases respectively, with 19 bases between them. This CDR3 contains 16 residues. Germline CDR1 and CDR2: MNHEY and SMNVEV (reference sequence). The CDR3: CASSPKGHGGAYEQYF. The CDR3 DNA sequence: TGTGCCAGCAGTCCCAAGGGCCACGGGGGTGCCTACGAGCAGTACTTC.

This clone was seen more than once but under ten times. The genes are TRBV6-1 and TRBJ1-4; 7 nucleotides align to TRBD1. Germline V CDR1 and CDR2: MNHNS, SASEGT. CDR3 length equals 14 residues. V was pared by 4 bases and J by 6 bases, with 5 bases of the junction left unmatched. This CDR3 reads CASSATGKDEKLFF. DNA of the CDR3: TGTGCCAGCAGTGCGACAGGGAAGGATGAAAAACTGTTTTTT.

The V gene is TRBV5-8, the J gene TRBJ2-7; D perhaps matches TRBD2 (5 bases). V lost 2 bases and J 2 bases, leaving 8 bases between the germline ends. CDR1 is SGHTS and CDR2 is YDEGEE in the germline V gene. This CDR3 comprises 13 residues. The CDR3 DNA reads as TGTGCCAGCAGCTTTCGAGGGACCTACGAGCAGTACTTC. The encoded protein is CASSFRGTYEQYF.

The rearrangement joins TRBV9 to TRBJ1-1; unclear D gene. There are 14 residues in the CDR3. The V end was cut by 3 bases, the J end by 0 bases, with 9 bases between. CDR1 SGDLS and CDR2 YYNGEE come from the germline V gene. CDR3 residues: CASSEDTVNTEAFF. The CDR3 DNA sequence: TGTGCCAGCAGCGAAGACACGGTGAACACTGAAGCTTTCTTT.

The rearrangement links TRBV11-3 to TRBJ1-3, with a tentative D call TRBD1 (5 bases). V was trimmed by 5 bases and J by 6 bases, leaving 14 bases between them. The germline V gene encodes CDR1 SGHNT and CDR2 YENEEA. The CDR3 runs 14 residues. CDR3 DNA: TGTGCCAGCAGCCCAGGTCAGGGCGAAAACACCATATATTTT. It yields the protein CASSPGQGENTIYF.

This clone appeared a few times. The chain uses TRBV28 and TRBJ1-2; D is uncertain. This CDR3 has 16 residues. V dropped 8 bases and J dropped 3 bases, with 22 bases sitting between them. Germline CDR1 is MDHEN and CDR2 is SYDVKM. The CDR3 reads CASEGGTRFSDYGYTF. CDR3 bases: TGTGCCAGCGAAGGAGGCACCCGATTCTCAGACTATGGCTACACCTTC.

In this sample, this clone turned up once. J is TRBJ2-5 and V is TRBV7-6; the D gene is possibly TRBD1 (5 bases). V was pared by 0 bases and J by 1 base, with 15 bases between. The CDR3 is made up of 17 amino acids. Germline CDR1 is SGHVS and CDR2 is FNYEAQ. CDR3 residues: CASSLAVGQTGQETQYF. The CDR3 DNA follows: TGTGCCAGCAGCTTAGCGGTGGGGCAAACAGGCCAAGAGACCCAGTACTTC.

The CDR3, as DNA: TGTGCCAGCAGCTTGGGGACAGGGCGCTCCTACGAGCAGTACTTC. Amino acids: CASSLGTGRSYEQYF. V gene TRBV5-6 combines with J gene TRBJ2-5; 8 bases agree with TRBD1. The J call may be in error: the DNA end matches TRBJ2-7 better. Per the germline V gene, CDR1 is SGHDT and CDR2 is YYEEEE. The CDR3 is 15 residues long.

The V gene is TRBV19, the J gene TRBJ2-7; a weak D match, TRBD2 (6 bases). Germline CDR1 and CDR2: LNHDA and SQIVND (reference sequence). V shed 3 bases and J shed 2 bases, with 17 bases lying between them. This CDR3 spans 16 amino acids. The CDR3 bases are TGTGCCAGTAGTATTCCGGGCGGGAACGGTCCCTACGAGCAGTACTTC. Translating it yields CASSIPGGNGPYEQYF. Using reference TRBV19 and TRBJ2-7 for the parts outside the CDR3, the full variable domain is DGGITQSPKYLFRKEGQNVTLSCEQNLNHDAMYWYRQDPGQGLRLIYYSQIVNDFQKGDIAEGYSVSREKKESFPLTVTSAQKNPTAFYLCASSIPGGNGPYEQYFGPGTRLTVT.

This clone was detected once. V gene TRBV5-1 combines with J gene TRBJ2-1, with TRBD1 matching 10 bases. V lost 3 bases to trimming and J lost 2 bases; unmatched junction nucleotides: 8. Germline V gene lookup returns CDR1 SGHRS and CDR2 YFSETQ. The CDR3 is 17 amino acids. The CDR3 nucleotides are TGCGCCAGCAGCTCTAAGACAGGGGGCCAGGCCTACAATGAGCAGTTCTTC. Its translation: CASSSKTGGQAYNEQFF.

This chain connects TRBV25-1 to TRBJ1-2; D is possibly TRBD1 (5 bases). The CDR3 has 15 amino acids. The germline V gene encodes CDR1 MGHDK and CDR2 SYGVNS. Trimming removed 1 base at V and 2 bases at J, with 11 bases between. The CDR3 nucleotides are TGTGCCAGCAGTGAATTCGTGGGGGGAAACTATGGCTACACCTTC. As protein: CASSEFVGGNYGYTF.

CDR3 in DNA: TGCGCCAGCAGCCCAGGGACAGTCTCCTACGAGCAGTACTTC. Protein product: CASSPGTVSYEQYF. The V call is TRBV5-1, the J call TRBJ2-7, with 7 bases aligning to TRBD1. This CDR3 is built from 14 residues. The germline V gene encodes CDR1 SGHRS and CDR2 YFSETQ. V gave up 4 bases and J gave up 0 bases; unmatched junction bases: 4.

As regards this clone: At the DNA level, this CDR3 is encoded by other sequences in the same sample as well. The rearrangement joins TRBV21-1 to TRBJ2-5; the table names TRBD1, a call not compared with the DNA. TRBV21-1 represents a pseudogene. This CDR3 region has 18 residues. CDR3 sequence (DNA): TGCGCCAGCAGCTACCCCCAGGGGGGGACAGGGAGTCGGGAGACCCAGTACTTC. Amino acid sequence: CASSYPQGGTGSRETQYF.

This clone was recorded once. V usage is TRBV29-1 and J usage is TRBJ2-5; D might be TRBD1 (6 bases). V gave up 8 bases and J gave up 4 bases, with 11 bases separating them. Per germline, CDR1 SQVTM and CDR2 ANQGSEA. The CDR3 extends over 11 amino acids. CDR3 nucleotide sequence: TGCAGCTTCCAGGGGAGAGAGACCCAGTACTTC. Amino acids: CSFQGRETQYF.

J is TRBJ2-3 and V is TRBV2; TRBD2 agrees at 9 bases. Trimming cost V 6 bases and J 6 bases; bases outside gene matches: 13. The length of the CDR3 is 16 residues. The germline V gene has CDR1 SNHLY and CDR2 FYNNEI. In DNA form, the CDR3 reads TGTGCCAGCAGCAAACTAGCGGGCCTCACCGGGGATACGCAGTATTTT. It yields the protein CASSKLAGLTGDTQYF.

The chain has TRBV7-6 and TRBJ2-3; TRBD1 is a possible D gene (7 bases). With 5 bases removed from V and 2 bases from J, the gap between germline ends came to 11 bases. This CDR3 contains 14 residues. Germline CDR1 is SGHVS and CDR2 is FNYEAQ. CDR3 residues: CASSPGGSTDTQYF. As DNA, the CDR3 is TGTGCCAGCAGCCCAGGGGGGTCCACAGATACGCAGTATTTT.

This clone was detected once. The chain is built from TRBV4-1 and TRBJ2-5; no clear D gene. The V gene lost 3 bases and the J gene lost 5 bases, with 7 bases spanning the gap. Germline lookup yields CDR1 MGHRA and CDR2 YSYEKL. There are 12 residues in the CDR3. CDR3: CASSHDFETQYF. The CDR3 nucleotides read TGCGCCAGCAGCCACGACTTCGAGACCCAGTACTTC.

Here the CDR3 reads CASSHLGTVNGYTF. The CDR3 nucleotides are TGCGCCAGCAGCCATCTCGGGACAGTCAATGGCTACACCTTC. The chain combines TRBV4-3 with TRBJ1-2; 7 bases line up with TRBD1. Per the germline V gene, CDR1 is LGHNA and CDR2 is YSLEER. J was trimmed by 6 bases and V by 3 bases; bases with no gene match: 7. The CDR3 has 14 residues.

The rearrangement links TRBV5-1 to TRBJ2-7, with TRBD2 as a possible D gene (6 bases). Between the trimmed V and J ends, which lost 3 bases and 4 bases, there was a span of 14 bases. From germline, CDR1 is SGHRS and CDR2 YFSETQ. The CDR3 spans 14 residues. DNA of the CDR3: TGCGCCAGCAGCTCCCGGGCGGGGAGGTACGAGCAGTACTTC. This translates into CASSSRAGRYEQYF.

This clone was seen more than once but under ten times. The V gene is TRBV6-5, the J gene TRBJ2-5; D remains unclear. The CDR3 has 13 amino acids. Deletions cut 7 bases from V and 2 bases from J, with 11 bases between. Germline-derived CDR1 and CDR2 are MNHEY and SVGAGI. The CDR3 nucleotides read TGTGCCAGCATAAGGTCACAGCAAGAGACCCAGTACTTC. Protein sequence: CASIRSQQETQYF.

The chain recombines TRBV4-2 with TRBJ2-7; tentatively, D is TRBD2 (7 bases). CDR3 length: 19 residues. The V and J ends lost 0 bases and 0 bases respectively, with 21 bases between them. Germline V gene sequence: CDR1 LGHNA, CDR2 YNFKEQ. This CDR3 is CASSQDTPLGGAGSYEQYF. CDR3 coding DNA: TGTGCCAGCAGCCAAGATACCCCCCTGGGGGGGGCGGGCTCCTACGAGCAGTACTTC.

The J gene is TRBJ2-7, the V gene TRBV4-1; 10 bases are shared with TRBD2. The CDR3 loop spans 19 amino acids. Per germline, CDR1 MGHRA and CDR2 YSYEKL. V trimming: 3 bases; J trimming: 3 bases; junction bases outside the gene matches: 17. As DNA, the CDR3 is TGCGCCAGCAGCCACCCGAGAGGGCTAGCGGGAGTAGATGTCTACGAGCAGTACTTC. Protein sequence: CASSHPRGLAGVDVYEQYF.

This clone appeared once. The CDR3 is CSVEKDRGRYEQFF. The CDR3 DNA is TGCAGCGTTGAGAAGGACAGGGGGAGGTATGAGCAGTTCTTC. The genes are TRBV29-1 and TRBJ2-1; TRBD1 aligns across 10 bases. V shed 3 bases and J 8 bases; nucleotides not matched to a gene: 7. Germline values: CDR1 SQVTM, CDR2 ANQGSEA. The CDR3 runs to 14 residues.

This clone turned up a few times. The DNA of the CDR3 is TGTGCCAGCAGTTCCCAGGGCGAGCAGTACTTC. It specifies CASSSQGEQYF. This chain connects TRBV6-5 to TRBJ2-7; TRBD1 might be the D (5 bases). Germline V CDR1 and CDR2: MNHEY, SVGAGI. V lost 4 bases, J lost 6 bases, and 7 bases lay in between. The CDR3 consists of 11 residues.

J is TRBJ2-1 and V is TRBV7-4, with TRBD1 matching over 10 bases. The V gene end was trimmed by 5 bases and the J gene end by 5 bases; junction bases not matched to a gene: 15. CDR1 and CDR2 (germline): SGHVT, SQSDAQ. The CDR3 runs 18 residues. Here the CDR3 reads CASSLGQGGEFGHNEQFF. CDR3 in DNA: TGTGCCAGCAGCCTCGGACAGGGGGGAGAGTTTGGGCACAATGAGCAGTTCTTC.

For the CDR3, the DNA is TGTGCCAGTAGTGGCAGGGGAGCTAGATCTGAAGCTTTCTTT. Protein: CASSGRGARSEAFF. The chain carries TRBV19 and TRBJ1-1; a weak D match, TRBD1 (6 bases). V was shortened by 5 bases and J by 6 bases, with 16 bases between the two germline ends. Germline V CDR1 and CDR2: LNHDA, SQIVND (reference sequence). The CDR3 has 14 amino acids.

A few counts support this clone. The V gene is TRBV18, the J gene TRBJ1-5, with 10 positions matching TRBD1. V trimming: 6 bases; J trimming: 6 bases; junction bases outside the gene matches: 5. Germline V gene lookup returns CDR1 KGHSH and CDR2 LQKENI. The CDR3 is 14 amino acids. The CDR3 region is CASSRQGAVQPQHF. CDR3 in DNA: TGTGCCAGCTCTCGACAGGGGGCGGTTCAGCCCCAGCATTTT.

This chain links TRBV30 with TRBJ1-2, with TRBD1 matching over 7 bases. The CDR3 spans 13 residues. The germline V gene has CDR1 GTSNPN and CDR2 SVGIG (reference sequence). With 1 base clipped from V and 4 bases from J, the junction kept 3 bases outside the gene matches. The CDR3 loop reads CAWSAGGRYGYTF. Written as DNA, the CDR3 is TGTGCCTGGAGTGCAGGGGGTCGCTATGGCTACACCTTC.

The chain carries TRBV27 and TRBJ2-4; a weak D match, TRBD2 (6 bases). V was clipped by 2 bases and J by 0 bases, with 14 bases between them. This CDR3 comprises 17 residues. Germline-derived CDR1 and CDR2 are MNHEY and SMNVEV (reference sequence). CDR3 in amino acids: CASSLGGTQVAKNIQYF. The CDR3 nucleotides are TGTGCCAGCAGTTTAGGGGGGACCCAAGTAGCCAAAAACATTCAGTACTTC.